This entry describes one T cell receptor (beta chain). Method: immunoSEQ multiplex PCR; TCRdb's copy keeps in-frame clones and lacks some. The sample carries 95,000 to 150,000 clones, 82% recorded once. This sample was taken from a study of blood T cell repertoires in COVID-19. The CDR3 covers 15 residues. In germline, CDR1 is MNHEY, CDR2 SMNVEV (reference sequence). V lost 5 bases to trimming and J lost 5 bases; unmatched junction nucleotides: 6. The chain uses TRBV27 and TRBJ2-2; TRBD1 aligns across 9 bases. The TCR originated in an older woman with acute or convalescent COVID-19. Sequencing was carried out using peripheral blood. Written as DNA, the CDR3 is TGTGCCAGCAGTATGGGACAGGGTTGGACCGGGGAGCTGTTTTTT. Its translation is CASSMGQGWTGELFF.